The source of this T cell receptor (beta chain) is a study of T-cell reconstitution after alpha-beta-depleted transplantation in children. This clonotype appeared a few times. Unique molecular identifiers featured in how the TCRbeta library was prepared. TCRdb called the PCR reads again in MiXCR, with one record for every CDR3 protein. The sample shows 300,000 or so distinct CDR3 sequences, around 9.6% of them seen only once. There are 16 residues in the CDR3. The junction had 3 bases not matched to a gene; V was cut back by 0 bases and J by 2 bases. CDR1 and CDR2 (germline): SGHRS, YFSETQ. This receptor was taken from a human donor who donated a stem cell graft to a child with SCID. The sequencing used PBMCs from the stem cell graft donor, collected from the stem cell graft. The chain is built from TRBV5-1 and TRBJ2-1, with 9 bases fitting TRBD1. In DNA, the CDR3 is TGCGCCAGCAGCTTGGAGGACAGGGGCCCCTACAATGAGCAGTTCTTC. Translating gives CASSLEDRGPYNEQFF.